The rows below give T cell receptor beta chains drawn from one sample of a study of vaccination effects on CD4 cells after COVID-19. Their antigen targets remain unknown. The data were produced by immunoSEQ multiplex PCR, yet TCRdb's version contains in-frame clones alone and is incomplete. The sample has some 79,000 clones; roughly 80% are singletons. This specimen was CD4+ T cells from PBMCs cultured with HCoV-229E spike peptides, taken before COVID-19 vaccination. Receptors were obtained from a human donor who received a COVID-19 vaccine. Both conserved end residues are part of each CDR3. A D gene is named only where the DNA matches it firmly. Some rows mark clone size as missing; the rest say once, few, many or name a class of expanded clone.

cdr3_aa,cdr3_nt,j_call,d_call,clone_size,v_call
CATSDPGTSGDEQFF,TGTGCCACCAGTGACCCCGGGACTAGCGGGGACGAGCAGTTCTTC,TRBJ2-1,TRBD2,.,TRBV24-1
CASRDRVTNEKLFF,TGTGCCAGCAGGGACAGGGTAACTAATGAAAAACTGTTTTTT,TRBJ1-4,TRBD1,.,TRBV2
CASKTQATNYGYTF,TGTGCCAGCAAAACACAGGCCACTAACTATGGCTACACCTTC,TRBJ1-2,.,.,TRBV19
CASSLQTGNYGYTF,TGCGCCAGCAGCTTGCAGACAGGGAACTATGGCTACACCTTC,TRBJ1-2,TRBD1,.,TRBV5-1
CSVGGQGIALTDTQYF,TGCAGCGTTGGAGGACAGGGAATAGCTCTCACAGATACGCAGTATTTT,TRBJ2-3,TRBD1,.,TRBV29-1
CASSYSGSGVRTEAFF,TGTGCCAGCAGTTACTCGGGATCAGGGGTACGCACTGAAGCTTTCTTT,TRBJ1-1,.,.,TRBV6-2/TRBV6-3
CASSFVQGTEAFF,TGTGCCAGCAGCTTTGTTCAAGGAACTGAAGCTTTCTTT,TRBJ1-1,.,.,TRBV7-9
CASSHGGGFYNEQFF,TGTGCCAGCAGTCACGGGGGCGGCTTCTACAATGAGCAGTTCTTC,TRBJ2-1,.,few,TRBV5-4
CASSTGTSGIRNEQFF,TGTGCCAGCAGTACCGGGACTAGCGGTATTCGGAATGAGCAGTTCTTC,TRBJ2-1,TRBD2,.,TRBV6-6
CASLRERGISQETQYF,TGTGCCAGCCTCCGGGAGAGGGGTATAAGCCAAGAGACCCAGTACTTC,TRBJ2-5,.,.,TRBV6-4
CASSPDRGLSPLHF,TGTGCCAGCAGCCCGGACAGGGGGCTTTCACCCCTCCACTTT,TRBJ1-6,TRBD1,few,TRBV3-1/TRBV3-2
CASSPPGGGLFF,TGCGCCAGCAGCCCCCCGGGGGGGGGACTGTTTTTT,TRBJ1-4,.,.,TRBV4-1
CASSVGAGGLTSTDTQYF,TGTGCCAGCAGCGTAGGGGCGGGGGGGCTTACTAGCACAGATACGCAGTATTTT,TRBJ2-3,TRBD2,.,TRBV9
CARSLAGIVTDTQYF,TGTGCCAGAAGCTTGGCGGGGATAGTCACAGATACGCAGTATTTT,TRBJ2-3,.,.,TRBV5-3
CASSGQGVDTQYF,TGTGCCAGCAGCGGACAGGGCGTCGATACGCAGTATTTT,TRBJ2-3,TRBD1,once,TRBV12-3/TRBV12-4
CASRAAGGRGTDTQYF,TGTGCCAGTAGAGCAGCGGGGGGGCGCGGCACAGATACGCAGTATTTT,TRBJ2-3,TRBD2,medium-sized,TRBV19
CASSQVVQTNEKLFF,TGTGCCAGCAGCCAAGTCGTACAGACGAATGAAAAACTGTTTTTT,TRBJ1-4,.,.,TRBV3-1/TRBV3-2
CASSPSGGRYNEQFF,TGTGCCAGCTCACCTAGCGGGGGGCGTTACAATGAGCAGTTCTTC,TRBJ2-1,TRBD2,.,TRBV18
CASSEAPDQPQHF,TGCGCCAGCAGTGAGGCCCCGGATCAGCCCCAGCATTTT,TRBJ1-5,.,.,TRBV10-2
CASSSSGSMSTGELFF,TGTGCCAGCAGCTCCTCAGGGTCTATGAGCACCGGGGAGCTGTTTTTT,TRBJ2-2,.,.,TRBV7-3
CASSLGPNQETQYF,TGTGCCAGCTCACTGGGCCCGAATCAAGAGACCCAGTACTTC,TRBJ2-5,.,.,TRBV18
CASSSTSAETQYF,TGCGCCAGCAGCAGTACTAGCGCGGAGACCCAGTACTTC,TRBJ2-5,TRBD2,few,TRBV5-1
CASSYSRGLTNEQFF,TGTGCCAGCAGTTACTCGCGGGGACTCACCAATGAGCAGTTCTTC,TRBJ2-1,.,.,TRBV6-5
CASSQQGTMAWGEKLFF,TGCGCCAGCAGTCAACAGGGTACTATGGCCTGGGGTGAAAAACTGTTTTTT,TRBJ1-4,.,.,TRBV23-1
CASSESIRAGYTF,TGTGCCAGCAGTGAAAGCATCAGGGCTGGCTACACCTTC,TRBJ1-2,.,.,TRBV2
CASSVTGGPSFTLHF,TGTGCCAGCAGCGTTACAGGGGGACCCTCATTCACCCTCCACTTT,TRBJ1-6,TRBD1,.,TRBV7-2
CASSNLYNEQFF,TGTGCCAGCAGCAACCTATACAATGAGCAGTTCTTC,TRBJ2-1,.,.,TRBV21-1
CASSLTNNLYNEQFF,TGCGCCAGCAGCCTGACAAATAACCTTTACAATGAGCAGTTCTTC,TRBJ2-1,.,.,TRBV5-1
CASTSKRVSGNTIYF,TGTGCCAGCACCTCAAAAAGAGTTTCTGGAAACACCATATATTTT,TRBJ1-3,.,.,TRBV3-1/TRBV3-2
CASSLEGLAEETQYF,TGCGCCAGCAGCTTGGAGGGACTAGCGGAAGAGACCCAGTACTTC,TRBJ2-5,TRBD2,.,TRBV5-1
CATSRAGQLDQPQHF,TGTGCCACCAGCAGAGCGGGACAGTTGGATCAGCCCCAGCATTTT,TRBJ1-5,TRBD1,.,TRBV15
CASSVGATDTQYF,TGTGCCAGCAGCGTAGGGGCCACAGATACGCAGTATTTT,TRBJ2-3,.,.,TRBV9
CASSPHRGPTGNTIYF,TGTGCCAGCAGCCCCCACAGGGGCCCGACTGGAAACACCATATATTTT,TRBJ1-3,TRBD1,.,TRBV7-9
CASSGQGVETQYF,TGTGCCAGCAGCGGACAGGGAGTGGAGACCCAGTACTTC,TRBJ2-5,TRBD1,.,TRBV2
CASSLANYGYTF,TGTGCCAGCAGCTTGGCCAACTATGGCTACACCTTC,TRBJ1-2,.,few,TRBV5-6
CASSVSLNTEAFF,TGTGCCAGCAGCGTCAGTTTGAACACTGAAGCTTTCTTT,TRBJ1-1,.,few,TRBV7-8
CASSHGYGVNTEAFF,TGTGCCAGCAGCCATGGATATGGAGTGAACACTGAAGCTTTCTTT,TRBJ1-1,.,.,TRBV3-1/TRBV3-2
CASSDTGGEEKLFF,TGTGCCAGCAGTGACACAGGGGGCGAGGAAAAACTGTTTTTT,TRBJ1-4,TRBD1,.,TRBV6-1
CASSSLRTGQETQYF,TGTGCCAGCAGCTCACTGAGGACAGGGCAAGAGACCCAGTACTTC,TRBJ2-5,TRBD1,.,TRBV7-9
CAISVAGGSGNTIYF,TGTGCCATCAGTGTGGCCGGGGGCTCTGGAAACACCATATATTTT,TRBJ1-3,.,once,TRBV10-3
CASSPGQTTEAFF,TGTGCCAGCTCACCTGGACAGACCACTGAAGCTTTCTTT,TRBJ1-1,.,.,TRBV18
CASSQDNSARPQHF,TGTGCCAGCAGCCAAGATAACAGTGCTAGGCCCCAGCATTTT,TRBJ1-5,.,.,TRBV3-1/TRBV3-2
CASSDHRGPSEQFF,TGTGCCAGCAGCGACCACAGGGGACCCAGTGAGCAGTTCTTC,TRBJ2-1,TRBD1,.,TRBV13
CASSGVYYGYTF,TGTGCCAGCAGTGGCGTTTACTATGGCTACACCTTC,TRBJ1-2,.,few,TRBV28
CSVRQVNTEAFF,TGCAGCGTCAGACAGGTGAACACTGAAGCTTTCTTT,TRBJ1-1,.,.,TRBV29-1
CASNDISNAFSGANVLTF,TGTGCCAGTAACGATATCTCAAACGCCTTCTCTGGGGCCAACGTCCTGACTTTC,TRBJ2-6,.,.,TRBV19
CASSQALATEASF,TGTGCCAGCAGCCAAGCCCTCGCCACTGAAGCTTCCTTT,TRBJ1-1,.,.,TRBV3-1/TRBV3-2
CASSSRTGNTIYF,TGTGCCAGCAGTTCGAGGACTGGAAACACCATATATTTT,TRBJ1-3,.,few,TRBV27
CASKVGVDTGELFF,TGTGCCAGCAAGGTGGGGGTTGACACCGGGGAGCTGTTTTTT,TRBJ2-2,.,few,TRBV2
CASSPAGRASTDTQYF,TGTGCCAGCAGCCCCGCTGGTAGGGCTAGCACAGATACGCAGTATTTT,TRBJ2-3,.,.,TRBV27
CASSASTGMNTEAFF,TGCGCCAGCAGCGCGTCGACAGGGATGAACACTGAAGCTTTCTTT,TRBJ1-1,TRBD1,.,TRBV5-1
CASSSRTSGLTDTQYF,TGTGCCAGCAGCTCCCGGACTAGCGGGCTCACAGATACGCAGTATTTT,TRBJ2-3,TRBD2,.,TRBV7-3
CASSHGTIPNEQFF,TGTGCCAGCAGCCATGGGACAATCCCCAATGAGCAGTTCTTC,TRBJ2-1,.,.,TRBV7-3
CASSLRGRETQYF,TGTGCCAGCAGCCTGCGTGGGCGGGAGACCCAGTACTTC,TRBJ2-5,.,.,TRBV7-3
CSVHRGRDRSGYTF,TGCAGCGTCCACAGGGGGCGCGATAGGTCTGGCTACACCTTC,TRBJ1-2,TRBD1,.,TRBV29-1
CASSLTGPDTQYF,TGTGCCAGCAGCTTAACAGGGCCAGATACGCAGTATTTT,TRBJ2-3,.,.,TRBV5-5
CATSDRPGLAGGPMNEQFF,TGTGCCACCAGTGATAGGCCGGGACTAGCGGGGGGGCCGATGAATGAGCAGTTCTTC,TRBJ2-1,TRBD2,once,TRBV24-1
CASSSAFVGTGGSGELFF,TGTGCCAGCAGCTCAGCATTTGTCGGGACAGGGGGCTCTGGGGAGCTGTTTTTT,TRBJ2-2,TRBD1,.,TRBV11-3
CASSVVPGGGEAFF,TGTGCCAGCAGCGTAGTGCCAGGGGGGGGTGAAGCTTTCTTT,TRBJ1-1,TRBD1,few,TRBV9
CASSPRTGRNNEQFF,TGCGCCAGCAGCCCCAGGACAGGGAGGAACAATGAGCAGTTCTTC,TRBJ2-1,TRBD1,.,TRBV5-1